The rows below give T cell receptor beta chains drawn from one sample of a study of identical twins. TCRdb fed the 5' RACE reads into MiXCR, producing one record per CDR3 protein. The table includes approximately 350,000 distinct CDR3 sequences, roughly an eighth detected once. This same sample was also taken into another study, of yellow fever vaccine responses in identical twins.

The sequencing sample was made of CD8+ T cells sorted from blood. These receptor sequences come from a woman aged 18 to 35 in good health. The CDR3 runs from the conserved cysteine through the conserved F or W. D genes are given only for firm matches. Rows give clone size only sometimes, using once, few, many, or a class for an expanded clone.

d_gene,j_gene,abundance,v_gene,CDR3aa,CDR3nt
NA,TRBJ2-1,NA,TRBV2,CASSEYRDYNEQFF,TGTGCCAGCAGTGAATACAGGGACTACAATGAGCAGTTCTTC
TRBD2,TRBJ2-2,NA,TRBV7-9,CASSLPSGGPTGELFF,TGTGCCAGCAGCCTACCTTCGGGAGGGCCGACCGGGGAGCTGTTTTTT
TRBD1,TRBJ1-5,few,TRBV27,CASSSPGQGNQPQHF,TGTGCCAGCAGTTCTCCGGGACAGGGCAATCAGCCCCAGCATTTT
NA,TRBJ1-6,few,TRBV14,CASSRQSGRSPLHF,TGTGCCAGCAGCCGACAGTCAGGTCGATCACCCCTCCACTTT
NA,TRBJ2-2,few,TRBV2,CASGSAESTGELFF,TGTGCCAGCGGGTCAGCGGAGAGCACCGGGGAGCTGTTTTTT
NA,TRBJ2-2,NA,TRBV3-1,CASSQDRSENTGELFF,TGTGCCAGCAGCCAAGATAGATCAGAAAACACCGGGGAGCTGTTTTTT
NA,TRBJ2-2,few,TRBV9,CASSLAGTNTGELFF,TGTGCCAGCAGCCTGGCCGGGACTAACACCGGGGAGCTGTTTTTT
NA,TRBJ2-7,few,TRBV4-1,CASSQGLGGYEQYF,TGCGCCAGCAGCCAAGGGTTAGGGGGCTACGAGCAGTACTTC
TRBD2,TRBJ2-7,NA,TRBV5-6,CASSSPSAPGGYEQYF,TGTGCCAGCAGCTCCCCTAGCGCTCCGGGAGGATACGAGCAGTACTTC
TRBD1,TRBJ2-3,many,TRBV5-1,CASSPRGTGRGTDTQYF,TGCGCCAGCAGCCCGAGAGGGACAGGACGTGGCACAGATACGCAGTATTTT
NA,TRBJ2-5,NA,TRBV4-1,CASSQVGGETQYF,TGCGCCAGCAGCCAAGTTGGGGGGGAGACCCAGTACTTC
NA,TRBJ2-3,NA,TRBV29-1,CSAMDSSTDTQYF,TGCAGCGCGATGGACAGCAGCACAGATACGCAGTATTTT
NA,TRBJ1-1,few,TRBV5-6,CASSVAGANTEAFF,TGTGCCAGCAGCGTCGCAGGAGCGAACACTGAAGCTTTCTTT
NA,TRBJ2-1,few,TRBV20-1,CSARDREQNSAYNEQFF,TGCAGTGCTAGAGATCGCGAACAAAACTCGGCGTACAATGAGCAGTTCTTC
NA,TRBJ2-2,NA,TRBV27,CASSLDPFAGELFF,TGTGCCAGCAGTTTAGACCCATTCGCCGGGGAGCTGTTTTTT
TRBD2,TRBJ2-1,few,TRBV24-1,CATSDSASGLYNEQFF,TGTGCCACCAGTGATTCCGCTAGCGGTCTCTACAATGAGCAGTTCTTC
NA,TRBJ1-1,NA,TRBV6-6,CASSSRTDSAFF,TGTGCCAGCAGTTCACGGACAGATTCCGCTTTCTTT
NA,TRBJ1-1,few,TRBV21-1,CASSKDREYTEAFF,TGTGCCAGCAGCAAAGATAGGGAATACACTGAAGCTTTCTTT
NA,TRBJ2-7,few,TRBV20-1,CSAQLTGLGRASPSYEQYF,TGCAGTGCTCAACTGACGGGCCTTGGAAGAGCAAGCCCGTCCTACGAGCAGTACTTC
NA,TRBJ2-1,NA,TRBV27,CASSLGRNPFGEQFF,TGTGCCAGCAGTTTGGGCAGGAACCCTTTTGGTGAGCAGTTCTTC
TRBD1,TRBJ2-1,few,TRBV7-9,CASSSPGGGYEQFF,TGTGCCAGCAGCTCCCCAGGGGGCGGCTATGAGCAGTTCTTC
TRBD2,TRBJ2-1,few,TRBV5-1,CASSPIAGGWDEQFF,TGCGCCAGCAGCCCCATAGCGGGAGGGTGGGATGAGCAGTTCTTC
TRBD2,TRBJ2-5,NA,TRBV29-1,CSVDPPTSGGGPRVTQYF,TGCAGCGTTGATCCCCCGACTAGCGGGGGCGGACCTCGGGTGACCCAGTACTTC
NA,TRBJ2-3,few,TRBV10-1,CASSEVTEKGTDTQYF,TGCGCCAGCAGTGAGGTGACGGAAAAGGGAACAGATACGCAGTATTTT
NA,TRBJ2-5,few,TRBV20-1,CSARGPNQETQYF,TGCAGTGCTCGCGGACCAAACCAAGAGACCCAGTACTTC
NA,TRBJ2-1,many,TRBV11-1,CASSSRPGRLLGHNEQFF,TGTGCCAGCAGCTCAAGACCGGGCAGATTATTGGGCCACAATGAGCAGTTCTTC
NA,TRBJ2-1,many,TRBV7-7,CASSLAPGTEQFF,TGTGCCAGCAGCTTAGCCCCCGGGACAGAGCAGTTCTTC
NA,TRBJ2-2,NA,TRBV3-1,CASSQVIRGMNTGELFF,TGTGCCAGCAGCCAAGTTATTCGGGGGATGAACACCGGGGAGCTGTTTTTT
NA,TRBJ2-3,few,TRBV2,CASEGQQTDTQYF,TGTGCCAGCGAGGGACAACAAACAGATACGCAGTATTTT
NA,TRBJ1-4,many,TRBV15,CATSSGTFNEKLFF,TGTGCCACCAGCAGCGGGACCTTTAATGAAAAACTGTTTTTT
TRBD2,TRBJ2-1,NA,TRBV10-3,CAISEGGGTSGYNEQFF,TGTGCCATCAGTGAAGGCGGCGGGACTAGTGGTTACAATGAGCAGTTCTTC
NA,TRBJ1-4,NA,TRBV5-6,CASSFDRATNEKLFF,TGTGCCAGCAGCTTCGACCGTGCAACTAATGAAAAACTGTTTTTT
TRBD2,TRBJ2-2,NA,TRBV3-1,CASRPLAGNTGELFF,TGTGCCAGCAGGCCACTAGCGGGTAACACCGGGGAGCTGTTTTTT
NA,TRBJ1-5,many,TRBV24-1,CATSDLHGGDQPQHF,TGTGCCACCAGTGATTTACACGGGGGCGATCAGCCCCAGCATTTT
NA,TRBJ2-1,NA,TRBV4-1,CASTTETSSYNEQFF,TGCGCCAGCACAACCGAGACTAGCTCCTACAATGAGCAGTTCTTC